A single sample gave rise to the 11 T cell receptor beta chains below, sequenced in a study of identical twins. One entry per CDR3 protein, called by TCRdb with MiXCR from the 5' RACE reads. The sample lists hundreds of thousands of distinct CDR3 sequences, about 7% occurring once. These data also formed part of another study, on yellow fever vaccine responses in identical twins.

The sample was memory (CD45RO+) T cells sorted from blood. These receptors all stem from a woman under 30 in good health.

This clonotype was seen only a few times. This rearrangement joins TRBV7-2 to TRBJ2-3; no clear D gene. The CDR3 contains 15 residues. The germline gives CDR1 SGHTA, CDR2 FQGNSA. V lost 2 bases, J lost 2 bases, and 11 bases lay in between. The CDR3 reads CASSLSGFYTDTQYF. CDR3 sequence (DNA): TGTGCCAGCAGCTTATCGGGCTTTTACACAGATACGCAGTATTTT.

This clonotype occurred many times. This sequence joins TRBV12-3 or TRBV12-4 and TRBJ2-2, with 10 nucleotides matching TRBD1. This CDR3 contains 16 residues. The V gene end was trimmed by 7 bases and the J gene end by 4 bases; junction bases not matched to a gene: 9. The CDR3 reads CASILMTGGVTGELFF. The CDR3 DNA is TGTGCCAGCATCTTGATGACAGGGGGCGTCACCGGGGAGCTGTTTTTT.

The V and J genes are TRBV4-1 and TRBJ2-3, with 11 bases fitting TRBD2. Trimming at V came to 4 bases and at J to 5 bases, leaving 8 bases not matched to a gene. The CDR3 is 16 residues long. Germline CDR1 reads MGHRA; CDR2 reads YSYEKL. As DNA, the CDR3 is TGCGCCAGCAGCCCTGGTAGCGGGGGGGCTGGAGATACGCAGTATTTT. Translation: CASSPGSGGAGDTQYF.

There are a few counts of this clonotype. The rearrangement links TRBV12-3 or TRBV12-4 to TRBJ1-1; no definite D call. The germline V and J ends were trimmed by 3 bases and 4 bases, with 6 bases remaining between them. The CDR3 has 12 amino acids. The CDR3 loop reads CASSLQRTEAFF. DNA for the CDR3: TGTGCCAGCAGTTTGCAGCGCACTGAAGCTTTCTTT.

The chain employs TRBV7-6 and TRBJ2-7, with 7 bases identical to TRBD1. Looked up from germline, CDR1 is SGHVS and CDR2 is FNYEAQ. Trimming at V came to 3 bases and at J to 1 base, leaving 6 bases not matched to a gene. The CDR3 contains 15 residues. CDR3 in DNA: TGTGCCAGCAGCTTCGGGGACAGCCCTTCCTACGAGCAGTACTTC. It is translated as CASSFGDSPSYEQYF.

The table lists this clonotype with many counts. The rearrangement links TRBV3-1 to TRBJ2-5; D gene unclear. The germline gives CDR1 LGHDT, CDR2 YNNKEL (reference sequence). The CDR3 has 15 amino acids. The V and J ends lost 4 bases and 4 bases respectively, with 16 bases between them. This chain's CDR3 is CASSPKDGVLETQYF. In nucleotides, the CDR3 is TGTGCCAGCAGCCCCAAGGACGGAGTTCTAGAGACCCAGTACTTC.

This clonotype was detected ten times or more. The chain joins TRBV5-1 to TRBJ2-1, with D possibly TRBD1 on 6 matching bases. V lost 4 bases and J 0 bases, leaving 11 bases between the germline ends. This CDR3 comprises 15 residues. Looked up from germline, CDR1 is SGHRS and CDR2 is YFSETQ. CDR3 DNA sequence: TGCGCCAGCAGCCGACAGGCCGACTCCTACAATGAGCAGTTCTTC. This translates into CASSRQADSYNEQFF.

This clonotype was observed a handful of times. The J gene is TRBJ2-3, the V gene TRBV6-5; weak D call: TRBD2 (5 bases). CDR1 is MNHEY and CDR2 is SVGAGI in the germline V gene. Trimming cost V 4 bases and J 4 bases, with 9 bases left between them. CDR3 length equals 13 residues. CDR3 DNA sequence: TGTGCCAGCAGTTCGGGGAGCCCAGATACGCAGTATTTT. It specifies CASSSGSPDTQYF.

This clonotype was found a few times. The rearrangement joins TRBV12-3 or TRBV12-4 to TRBJ1-3; the match to TRBD1 covers 8 bases. The CDR3 contains 17 residues. The ends lost 6 bases at V and 0 bases at J; junction bases unmatched: 10. The DNA of the CDR3 is TGTGCCAGCAGCCGCCGGGACAGGACGGCCTCTGGAAACACCATATATTTT. Residues: CASSRRDRTASGNTIYF.

The rearrangement joins TRBV24-1 to TRBJ2-2; D is perhaps TRBD1 (6 bases). Trimming left V 2 bases short and J 5 bases short, with 11 bases between. CDR1 and CDR2 from the germline V gene are KGHDR and SFDVKD. CDR3 size: 15 residues. The CDR3 sequence is CATSDSQGWTGELFF. The DNA for the CDR3 is TGTGCCACCAGTGATTCACAGGGTTGGACCGGGGAGCTGTTTTTT.

This clonotype was detected ten times or more. The chain employs TRBV12-3 or TRBV12-4 and TRBJ1-1; TRBD1 matches at 10 bases. CDR3 length: 16 residues. J lost 2 bases, V lost 5 bases, and 8 bases had no gene match. The CDR3: CASSARDRGVNTEAFF. Here the CDR3 DNA reads TGTGCCAGCAGTGCCCGGGACAGGGGTGTAAACACTGAAGCTTTCTTT.